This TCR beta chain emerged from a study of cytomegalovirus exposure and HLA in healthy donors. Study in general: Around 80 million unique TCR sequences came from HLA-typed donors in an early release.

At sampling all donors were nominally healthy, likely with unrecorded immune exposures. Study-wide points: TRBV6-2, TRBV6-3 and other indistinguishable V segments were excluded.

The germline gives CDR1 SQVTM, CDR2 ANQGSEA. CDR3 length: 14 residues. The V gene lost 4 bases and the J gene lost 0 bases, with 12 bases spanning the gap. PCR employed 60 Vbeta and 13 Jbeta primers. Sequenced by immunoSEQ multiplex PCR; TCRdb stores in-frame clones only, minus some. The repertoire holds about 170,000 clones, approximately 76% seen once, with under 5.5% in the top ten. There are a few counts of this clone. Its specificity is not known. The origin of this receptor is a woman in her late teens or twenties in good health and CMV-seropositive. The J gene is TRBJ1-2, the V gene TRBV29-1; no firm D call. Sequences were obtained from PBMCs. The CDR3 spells CSVGSIEANYGYTF. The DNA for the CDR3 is TGCAGCGTTGGGAGTATTGAAGCTAACTATGGCTACACCTTC.